This is a list of T cell receptor beta chains from one sample in a study of technical replicates of blood from a few donors. Repertoires were generated with immunoSEQ multiplex PCR, while TCRdb's copy carries only in-frame clones and drops some. The data contain approximately 76,000 clones, roughly 91% of them singletons. Sequences were obtained from T cells isolated from PBMCs. The receptors shown here come from a human donor in good health. Each CDR3 is given with its conserved first and last residue. The D gene is left open where the match is weak. Expanded clones are given a class, and other clones once, few, many or no size at all.

TRBJ2-7,TRBD2,NA,15,TRBV28,CASRTSLAGVYEQYF
TRBJ1-4,NA,NA,14,TRBV2,CASIFGATNEKLFF
TRBJ2-7,TRBD2,NA,16,TRBV7-9,CASSLVPKREVNEQYF
TRBJ2-5,NA,NA,14,TRBV30,CAWTYPSVWETQYF
TRBJ1-1,NA,NA,15,TRBV27,CASSFLTGQYTEAFF
TRBJ2-3,TRBD1,NA,15,TRBV10-3,CAISLGDRRTDTQYF
TRBJ1-2,TRBD1,NA,15,TRBV4-1,CASSQPTDRNYGYTF
TRBJ2-2,NA,NA,19,TRBV19,CASSTSRRGLRLNTGELFF
TRBJ1-2,NA,NA,13,TRBV6-1,CASVFLEGGGYTF
TRBJ2-7,TRBD2,NA,13,TRBV28,CASTLAGVAEQYF
TRBJ2-3,TRBD2,NA,16,TRBV19,CASRGRYSGVTDTQYF
TRBJ2-7,TRBD1,once,16,TRBV30,CAWSAEGQGASYEQYF
TRBJ2-1,NA,NA,15,TRBV19,CASSIRAGKVDEQFF
TRBJ2-1,NA,NA,12,TRBV11-3,CASSSNYNEQFF